The text below deals with one TCR beta chain. The whole isolated RNA underwent reverse transcription, so sequencing captured expressed TCRB transcripts. Only in-frame clones appear in the TCRdb table, and some are missing; sequencing was by immunoSEQ multiplex PCR. The sample has 200,000 to 250,000 clones, over 7.5% seen once; the top ten hold approximately 0.035%. This record comes from a study of beta chain features in type 1 diabetes. The CDR3 covers 19 residues. J lost 4 bases, V lost 1 base, and 18 bases had no gene match. Germline V gives CDR1 LNHNV, CDR2 YYDKDF (reference sequence). CD45RO/CCR7/CD25/CD127/CD95/CD27 separated CD4+ naive, central memory, regulatory and stem cell-like memory cells by sorting.

The sequence came from a woman aged 18-29 years in good health. Sequenced material: naive CD4+ T cells from blood. The chain employs TRBV15 and TRBJ2-7; 8 bases line up with TRBD1. The CDR3 nucleotides are TGTGCCACCAGCAGAGTGACAGGGGTGTTAGGGTATGGGCCATACGAGCAGTACTTC. The encoded protein is CATSRVTGVLGYGPYEQYF.